These 28 T cell receptor beta chains share one sample of origin, sequenced in a study of blood T cell repertoires in COVID-19. TCRdb's copy holds only in-frame clones and misses some; the assay was immunoSEQ multiplex PCR. The sample has 25,000 to 30,000 clones, over 75% seen once. Input material: peripheral blood. These receptors were obtained from a man between 65 and 79 years old with active COVID-19.

The rearrangement links TRBV19 to TRBJ2-3; TRBD1 aligns across 8 bases. The ends lost 3 bases at V and 6 bases at J; junction bases unmatched: 11. CDR1 is LNHDA, CDR2 SQIVND, per germline (reference sequence). The CDR3 spans 16 residues. The CDR3 nucleotides are TGTGCCAGTAGTATCCCGCGGACAGGGTCTTCGGATACGCAGTATTTT. Amino acids: CASSIPRTGSSDTQYF.

V is TRBV6-5 and J is TRBJ2-1; 7 bases match TRBD1. The CDR3 has 14 residues. The V gene end was trimmed by 0 bases and the J gene end by 6 bases; junction bases not matched to a gene: 2. CDR1 and CDR2 from the germline V gene are MNHEY and SVGAGI. The CDR3 loop is CASSYSGQINEQFF. CDR3 nucleotides: TGTGCCAGCAGTTACTCGGGACAGATCAATGAGCAGTTCTTC.

This clone came up once. As DNA, the CDR3 is TGTGCCAGCAGCTTCCCCGGGACAGTCTACGAGCAGTACTTC. The encoded protein is CASSFPGTVYEQYF. The chain carries TRBV2 and TRBJ2-7, with 7 bases fitting TRBD1. Germline values: CDR1 SNHLY, CDR2 FYNNEI. V lost 6 bases, J lost 3 bases, and 8 bases stayed unmatched. The CDR3 length is 14 residues.

CDR3 in amino acids: CAWSGGGAYNEQFF. CDR3 nucleotides: TGTGCCTGGAGTGGCGGGGGGGCCTACAATGAGCAGTTCTTC. This chain connects TRBV30 to TRBJ2-1, with TRBD2 identical over 9 bases. Germline V gene sequence: CDR1 GTSNPN, CDR2 SVGIG (reference sequence). The length of the CDR3 is 14 residues. The V gene end was trimmed by 1 base and the J gene end by 2 bases; junction bases not matched to a gene: 0.

The CDR3, as DNA: TGCGCCAGCAGCACGGGACAGATTGAAGAGACCCAGTACTTC. Translation: CASSTGQIEETQYF. The V gene is TRBV5-1, the J gene TRBJ2-5; 7 bases line up with TRBD1. Germline CDR1 is SGHRS and CDR2 is YFSETQ. The CDR3 has 14 amino acids. The trim removed 4 bases at V and 3 bases at J, leaving 6 bases unmatched.

V is TRBV5-4 and J is TRBJ2-3; perhaps TRBD2 as D (5 bases). The CDR3 loop spans 15 amino acids. V gave up 4 bases and J gave up 2 bases, with 14 bases separating them. CDR1 and CDR2 from the germline V gene are SGHNT and YYREEE (reference sequence). The CDR3 DNA follows: TGTGCCAGCAGCCCCGCGGGCAAATCCACAGATACGCAGTATTTT. Translating it yields CASSPAGKSTDTQYF.

This rearrangement joins TRBV7-2 to TRBJ2-1, with 12 nucleotides matching TRBD2. Trimming cost V 1 base and J 4 bases; bases outside gene matches: 5. The CDR3 loop spans 17 amino acids. Germline CDR1 SGHTA, CDR2 FQGNSA. The CDR3 nucleotides are TGTGCCAGCAGCTTAGGTGCCACTAGCGGGGGGTACAATGAGCAGTTCTTC. Residues: CASSLGATSGGYNEQFF. Full variable domain (rest looked up from reference TRBV7-2 and TRBJ2-1): GAGVSQSPSNKVTEKGKDVELRCDPISGHTALYWYRQSLGQGLEFLIYFQGNSAPDKSGLPSDRFSAERTGGSVSTLTIQRTQQEDSAVYLCASSLGATSGGYNEQFFGPGTRLTVL.

The J gene is TRBJ1-1, the V gene TRBV10-3; 8 bases map to TRBD1. V trimming: 6 bases; J trimming: 5 bases; junction bases outside the gene matches: 5. From germline, CDR1 is ENHRY and CDR2 SYGVKD. The CDR3 totals 13 residues. CDR3 loop: CAIRDRAGTEAFF. As DNA, the CDR3 is TGTGCCATCAGGGACAGGGCGGGGACTGAAGCTTTCTTT.

The V and J genes are TRBV27 and TRBJ1-6, with 7 bases identical to TRBD1. The CDR3 loop spans 18 amino acids. The germline V gene has CDR1 MNHEY and CDR2 SMNVEV (reference sequence). Trimming took 3 bases from V and 0 from J; bases not matched to a gene: 8. The CDR3 nucleotides are TGTGCCAGCAGTTTTCTGGCGGACAGGAGCTCCTATAATTCACCCCTCCACTTT. Protein sequence: CASSFLADRSSYNSPLHF.

This clone was seen a handful of times. The V gene is TRBV6-2 or TRBV6-3, the J gene TRBJ1-2; no firm D call. CDR3 length equals 14 residues. V shed 4 bases and J shed 0 bases, with 9 bases lying between them. The V gene's germline CDR1 is MNHEY and CDR2 SVGEGT. In DNA, the CDR3 is TGTGCCAGCAGTTTGGAGGGCCCTAACTATGGCTACACCTTC. It specifies CASSLEGPNYGYTF.

This clone was seen a few times. CDR3 residues: CASSFSGLYEQYF. The CDR3 DNA is TGCGCCAGCAGCTTTTCGGGTTTGTACGAGCAGTACTTC. The gene calls are TRBV5-1 and TRBJ2-7; no clear D gene. CDR1 and CDR2 (germline): SGHRS, YFSETQ. CDR3 length equals 13 residues. The V end was cut by 2 bases, the J end by 4 bases, with 10 bases between.

The chain carries TRBV4-2 and TRBJ2-7; 7 bases are a match to TRBD1. The CDR3 runs to 16 residues. With 1 base clipped from V and 2 bases from J, the junction kept 8 bases outside the gene matches. Germline lookup yields CDR1 LGHNA and CDR2 YNFKEQ. CDR3 region: CASSQAMGQSAYEQYF. The CDR3 nucleotides read TGTGCCAGCAGCCAAGCTATGGGACAGAGCGCCTACGAGCAGTACTTC.

This clone turned up a few times. The chain links TRBV10-2 to TRBJ2-7, with unresolved D. Germline V gene sequence: CDR1 WSHSY, CDR2 SAAADI. Trimming removed 0 bases at V and 6 bases at J, with 12 bases between. This CDR3 is built from 14 residues. This CDR3 reads CASSESARVGEQYF. CDR3 DNA sequence: TGCGCCAGCAGTGAGTCGGCTAGAGTGGGCGAGCAGTACTTC.

In its sample, this clone was seen a few times. This chain joins TRBV7-8 and TRBJ1-2; tentatively, D is TRBD1 (6 bases). V shed 5 bases and J shed 1 base, with 14 bases lying between them. Germline values: CDR1 SGHVS, CDR2 FQNEAQ. This CDR3 comprises 15 residues. The CDR3 nucleotides are TGTGCCAGCAGCCCTACCGACAGGCTTAACTATGGCTACACCTTC. Protein: CASSPTDRLNYGYTF.

The rearrangement links TRBV19 to TRBJ2-2; 7 nucleotides align to TRBD1. The CDR3 totals 15 residues. The germline CDR1 and CDR2 sequences are LNHDA and SQIVND (reference sequence). Trimming took 5 bases from V and 1 from J; bases not matched to a gene: 4. The CDR3 DNA sequence: TGTGCCAGTAGTCCGGGACAGATGAACACCGGGGAGCTGTTTTTT. Protein sequence: CASSPGQMNTGELFF.

The chain carries TRBV5-1 and TRBJ1-2; perhaps TRBD1 as D (6 bases). Trimming removed 2 bases at V and 7 bases at J, with 15 bases between. Per germline, CDR1 SGHRS and CDR2 YFSETQ. This CDR3 has 14 amino acids. CDR3 protein: CASSLSGDGPGYTF. The CDR3 nucleotides are TGCGCCAGCAGCTTATCAGGGGACGGACCTGGCTACACCTTC.

J is TRBJ2-3 and V is TRBV5-1; TRBD1 matches 9 bases. J lost 4 bases, V lost 3 bases, and 6 bases had no gene match. Germline CDR1 is SGHRS and CDR2 is YFSETQ. The CDR3 is made up of 15 amino acids. The CDR3 bases are TGCGCCAGCAGCTCGGGCGACAGGGGGGCAGATACGCAGTATTTT. It specifies CASSSGDRGADTQYF.

This chain connects TRBV6-5 to TRBJ2-3; 10 bases align to TRBD2. The CDR3 runs 15 residues. V shed 6 bases, J shed 2 bases, and the junction held 5 bases outside the gene matches. From germline, CDR1 is MNHEY and CDR2 SVGAGI. The CDR3 loop is CASRPLAGLTDTQYF. CDR3 bases: TGTGCCAGCAGGCCACTAGCGGGGCTCACAGATACGCAGTATTTT.

This chain joins TRBV19 and TRBJ2-7, with a tentative D call TRBD1 (7 bases). V shed 3 bases and J shed 4 bases, with 19 bases lying between them. This CDR3 comprises 16 residues. The germline gives CDR1 LNHDA, CDR2 SQIVND (reference sequence). The CDR3 spells CASSMGETEGAYEQYF. The CDR3 DNA is TGTGCCAGTAGTATGGGAGAAACGGAGGGGGCGTACGAGCAGTACTTC.

The chain couples TRBV5-6 to TRBJ1-5, with D tentatively TRBD1 (6 bases). The length of the CDR3 is 15 residues. Trimming left V 0 bases short and J 5 bases short, with 12 bases between. Germline loops: CDR1 SGHDT, CDR2 YYEEEE. CDR3 sequence: CASSLGGRFDQPQHF. The CDR3 DNA is TGTGCCAGCAGCTTGGGGGGGCGCTTCGATCAGCCCCAGCATTTT.

The V and J genes are TRBV28 and TRBJ2-7; the D gene is possibly TRBD1 (6 bases). The CDR3 runs to 16 residues. Germline assignment: CDR1 MDHEN and CDR2 SYDVKM. V lost 5 bases, J lost 5 bases, and 22 bases lay in between. The CDR3 is CASSHPKYRVRNEQYF. The CDR3 DNA sequence: TGTGCCAGCAGTCACCCGAAATACAGGGTGAGAAACGAGCAGTACTTC.

This sequence joins TRBV28 and TRBJ2-4; no clear D gene. The CDR3 runs 12 residues. V was cut by 1 base and J by 9 bases, with 7 bases left in between. CDR1 is MDHEN, CDR2 SYDVKM, per germline. The CDR3 here is CASSLSRGIQYF. The CDR3, as DNA: TGTGCCAGCAGTTTATCGCGAGGCATTCAGTACTTC.

Note on this clone: Other DNA sequences in the same sample also yield this CDR3. CDR3 protein: CASSLDTGGGYGYTF. The CDR3 bases are TGTGCCAGCAGTTTGGACACAGGGGGAGGCTATGGCTACACCTTC. V and J are TRBV28 and TRBJ1-2; 8 bases map to TRBD1. V lost 3 bases to trimming and J lost 4 bases; unmatched junction nucleotides: 7. CDR3 length equals 15 residues. The germline V gene has CDR1 MDHEN and CDR2 SYDVKM.

The V gene is TRBV7-6, the J gene TRBJ2-5; 9 bases agree with TRBD1. This CDR3 comprises 15 residues. Germline lookup yields CDR1 SGHVS and CDR2 FNYEAQ. The trim removed 4 bases at V and 5 bases at J, leaving 8 bases unmatched. The CDR3 sequence is CASSSAGTGMETQYF. In nucleotides, the CDR3 is TGTGCCAGCAGCTCTGCCGGGACAGGGATGGAGACCCAGTACTTC.

The V call is TRBV28, the J call TRBJ1-4; D remains unclear. Between the trimmed V and J ends, which lost 5 bases and 4 bases, there was a span of 11 bases. Looked up from germline, CDR1 is MDHEN and CDR2 is SYDVKM. The CDR3 loop spans 14 amino acids. The CDR3 is CASSNRGSNEKLFF. CDR3 nucleotide sequence: TGTGCCAGCAGTAATCGGGGTAGTAATGAAAAACTGTTTTTT.

The chain employs TRBV20-1 and TRBJ1-1, with D possibly being TRBD1 (6 bases). The germline V gene has CDR1 DFQATT and CDR2 SNEGSKA (reference sequence). The CDR3 extends over 11 amino acids. Between the trimmed V and J ends, which lost 3 bases and 11 bases, there was a span of 13 bases. The chain's CDR3 is CSAREQGWAFF. The CDR3 DNA is TGCAGTGCTAGGGAACAGGGATGGGCTTTCTTT.

The chain links TRBV30 to TRBJ1-5; 7 bases are a match to TRBD1. The germline gives CDR1 GTSNPN, CDR2 SVGIG (reference sequence). The CDR3 has 14 residues. J gave up 2 bases and V 5 bases, and 6 bases lay outside the gene matches. As DNA, the CDR3 is TGTGCCTGGGACAGGGTTTGGGGCAATCAGCCCCAGCATTTT. As protein: CAWDRVWGNQPQHF.

This chain links TRBV11-3 with TRBJ1-2, with a tentative D call TRBD1 (6 bases). Germline CDR1 and CDR2: SGHNT and YENEEA. V was shortened by 0 bases and J by 4 bases, with 9 bases between the two germline ends. The CDR3 length is 14 residues. The CDR3 region is CASSLDTGTYGYTF. As DNA, the CDR3 is TGTGCCAGCAGCTTAGATACAGGGACCTATGGCTACACCTTC.